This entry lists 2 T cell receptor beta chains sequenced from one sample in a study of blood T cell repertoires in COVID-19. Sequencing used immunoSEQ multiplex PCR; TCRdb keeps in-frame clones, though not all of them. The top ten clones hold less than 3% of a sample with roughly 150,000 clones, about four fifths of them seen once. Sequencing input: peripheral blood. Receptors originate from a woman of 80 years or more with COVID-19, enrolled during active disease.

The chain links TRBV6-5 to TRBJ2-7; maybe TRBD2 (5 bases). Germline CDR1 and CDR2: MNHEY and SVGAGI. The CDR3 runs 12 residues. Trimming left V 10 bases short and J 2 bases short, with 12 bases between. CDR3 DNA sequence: TGTGCCACCCGACGGGAAACCTACGAGCAGTACTTC. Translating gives CATRRETYEQYF.

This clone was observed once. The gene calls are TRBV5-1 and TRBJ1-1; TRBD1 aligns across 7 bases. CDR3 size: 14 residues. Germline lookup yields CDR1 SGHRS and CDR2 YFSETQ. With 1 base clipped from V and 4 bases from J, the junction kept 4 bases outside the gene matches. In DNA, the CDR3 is TGCGCCAGCAGCTTGTTCAGGGGGTCCACTGAAGCTTTCTTT. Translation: CASSLFRGSTEAFF.